This is a list of T cell receptor beta chains from one sample in a study of control samples from healthy donors and cancer patients. Measured with immunoSEQ multiplex PCR; TCRdb has only the in-frame clones, and not every one. The sample holds 35,000 to 50,000 clones; around four fifths are singletons and the top ten take about 45%. Sequencing was carried out using blood. These receptors were collected from a man aged 55 to 69 in good health. Each CDR3 is given with its conserved first and last residue. Each record gives: D gene, V gene, J gene, clone size, CDR3 protein, CDR3 DNA. The D gene is left open where the match is weak. Where a row states a size, it is once, few, many or the class of an expanded clone; other rows omit it.

D: NA
V: TRBV3-1/TRBV3-2
J: TRBJ1-6
size: NA
CDR3: CASSLGTVRNSPLHF
DNA: TGTGCCAGCAGCCTTGGGACCGTTCGGAATTCACCCCTCCACTTT

D: NA
V: TRBV28
J: TRBJ1-2
size: NA
CDR3: CASSYWSSGNYGYTF
DNA: TGTGCCAGCAGTTATTGGAGTTCTGGCAACTATGGCTACACCTTC

D: TRBD1
V: TRBV6-4
J: TRBJ1-1
size: NA
CDR3: CASSERTGFPTEAFF
DNA: TGTGCCAGCAGTGAACGGACAGGGTTTCCCACTGAAGCTTTCTTT

D: TRBD1
V: TRBV30
J: TRBJ2-7
size: NA
CDR3: CAWSLLGQGAGEQYF
DNA: TGTGCCTGGAGTCTTTTGGGACAGGGGGCTGGAGAGCAGTACTTC

D: TRBD2
V: TRBV5-1
J: TRBJ2-3
size: NA
CDR3: CASSLEWTSGSTDTQYF
DNA: TGCGCCAGCAGCTTGGAGTGGACTAGCGGGAGTACAGATACGCAGTATTTT

D: TRBD2
V: TRBV28
J: TRBJ2-1
size: NA
CDR3: CASSFSGSSYNEQFF
DNA: TGTGCCAGCAGTTTTAGCGGGAGCTCCTACAATGAGCAGTTCTTC

D: TRBD2
V: TRBV9
J: TRBJ2-7
size: once
CDR3: CASSEASGTYEQYF
DNA: TGTGCCAGCAGCGAGGCTAGCGGGACCTACGAGCAGTACTTC

D: NA
V: TRBV30
J: TRBJ1-6
size: NA
CDR3: CAWSVRWGVGNSPLHF
DNA: TGTGCCTGGAGTGTACGTTGGGGTGTAGGGAATTCACCCCTCCACTTT

D: TRBD1
V: TRBV6-6
J: TRBJ1-2
size: NA
CDR3: CASRTTGVAYGYTF
DNA: TGTGCCAGCCGGACGACAGGGGTCGCTTATGGCTACACCTTC

D: NA
V: TRBV6-5
J: TRBJ1-2
size: once
CDR3: CASSYATFYGYTF
DNA: TGTGCCAGCAGTTACGCTACCTTCTATGGCTACACCTTC

D: NA
V: TRBV4-1
J: TRBJ1-4
size: few
CDR3: CASSQDILGFAEKLFF
DNA: TGCGCCAGCAGCCAAGATATACTAGGGTTCGCTGAAAAACTGTTTTTT

D: TRBD1
V: TRBV5-8
J: TRBJ2-7
size: NA
CDR3: CASSLDRGSHEQYF
DNA: TGTGCCAGCAGCTTGGACAGGGGGTCCCACGAGCAGTACTTC

D: TRBD1
V: TRBV18
J: TRBJ2-5
size: NA
CDR3: CASSPRTGRETQYF
DNA: TGTGCCAGCTCACCTAGGACAGGGAGAGAGACCCAGTACTTC

D: NA
V: TRBV5-4
J: TRBJ2-1
size: once
CDR3: CASRGLGNEQFF
DNA: TGTGCCAGCAGGGGCCTGGGGAATGAGCAGTTCTTC

D: TRBD1
V: TRBV6-5
J: TRBJ2-7
size: NA
CDR3: CASRPGTGHYEQYF
DNA: TGTGCCAGCAGACCCGGGACAGGCCACTACGAGCAGTACTTC

D: NA
V: TRBV3-1/TRBV3-2
J: TRBJ1-1
size: NA
CDR3: CASSQVGTGLGTEAFF
DNA: TGTGCCAGCAGCCAAGTCGGAACAGGCCTCGGGACTGAAGCTTTCTTT

D: TRBD1
V: TRBV11-2
J: TRBJ2-1
size: NA
CDR3: CASRQGTEQFF
DNA: TGTGCCAGCAGACAGGGGACTGAGCAGTTCTTC